Each of the 20 T cell receptor beta chains below was sequenced from the same sample in a study of T cell repertoires in cytomegalovirus infection. These TCRs' antigens remain unknown. TCRdb used MiXCR to reprocess the reads, holding one entry per CDR3 protein. The sample has 900,000 to 950,000 distinct CDR3 sequences, less than 40% seen once. The sequences come from cultured CD8+ T cells from PBMCs, collected from culture after CMV antigen stimulation. The receptors were sampled from a human donor in good health (CMV status not recorded). Some clones in this sample may be carry-over from other donors' samples.

This clonotype was counted between two and nine times. The J gene is TRBJ1-1, the V gene TRBV4-1, with a possible D match to TRBD1 (6 bases). CDR1 is MGHRA, CDR2 YSYEKL, per germline. The CDR3 sequence is 14 residues long. The ends were cut back, 0 bases at V and 4 bases at J, with 9 bases in the middle. In nucleotides, the CDR3 is TGCGCCAGCAGCCAAGAGGGGGCAAGCACTGAAGCTTTCTTT. Encoded protein: CASSQEGASTEAFF.

This rearrangement joins TRBV6-1 to TRBJ2-1, with D possibly being TRBD2 (5 bases). Germline CDR1 is MNHNS and CDR2 is SASEGT. Trimming removed 4 bases at V and 0 bases at J, with 19 bases between. This CDR3 spans 18 amino acids. CDR3: CASSASPPDWSSYNEQFF. The CDR3 nucleotides are TGTGCCAGCAGTGCCTCACCCCCGGACTGGAGCTCCTACAATGAGCAGTTCTTC.

This clonotype was detected only a few times. This sequence joins TRBV7-9 and TRBJ1-1; 7 nucleotides line up with TRBD1. The germline gives CDR1 SEHNR, CDR2 FQNEAQ (reference sequence). V shed 0 bases, J shed 7 bases, and the junction held 11 bases outside the gene matches. The CDR3 is 16 amino acids. DNA for the CDR3: TGTGCCAGCAGCTTAGCCCCCGTCCCCGGACAGGATGAAGCTTTCTTT. Translating it yields CASSLAPVPGQDEAFF. Using reference TRBV7-9 and TRBJ1-1 for the parts outside the CDR3, the full variable domain is DTGVSQNPRHKITKRGQNVTFRCDPISEHNRLYWYRQTLGQGPEFLTYFQNEAQLEKSRLLSDRFSAERPKGSFSTLEIQRTEQGDSAMYLCASSLAPVPGQDEAFFGQGTRLTVV.

The chain employs TRBV12-3 or TRBV12-4 and TRBJ1-1; 10 bases match TRBD1. The junction had 7 bases not matched to a gene; V was cut back by 6 bases and J by 0 bases. CDR3 size: 16 residues. In DNA, the CDR3 is TGTGCCAGCAGCTTCTCGGGACAGGGGCTGAACACTGAAGCTTTCTTT. This codes for CASSFSGQGLNTEAFF.

CDR3 DNA: TGTGCCAGCAGAACCCAGGGGGATACGCAGTATTTT. Protein: CASRTQGDTQYF. The chain is built from TRBV6-5 and TRBJ2-3; D possibly corresponds to TRBD1 (6 bases). Germline CDR1 and CDR2: MNHEY and SVGAGI. V lost 6 bases and J lost 6, with 10 bases in between. The CDR3 spans 12 residues.

The gene calls are TRBV7-9 and TRBJ2-5; perhaps D is TRBD1 or TRBD2 (5 bases each). The CDR3 spans 16 residues. Germline values: CDR1 SEHNR, CDR2 FQNEAQ (reference sequence). Between the trimmed V and J ends, which lost 5 bases and 2 bases, there was a span of 18 bases. In nucleotides, the CDR3 is TGTGCCAGCAGCCCCCCTGTCTATGGGGGACAAGAGACCCAGTACTTC. Translated, it gives CASSPPVYGGQETQYF.

There are a few counts of this clonotype. The chain links TRBV20-1 to TRBJ2-3, with 7 bases that match TRBD2. The CDR3 runs to 15 residues. Germline trimming cut 6 bases from V and 3 bases from J; bases unmatched to any gene: 12. Germline V lookup: CDR1 DFQATT, CDR2 SNEGSKA (reference sequence). CDR3 in amino acids: CSARGDYFGTDTQYF. Written as DNA, the CDR3 is TGCAGTGCCCGAGGGGACTATTTCGGTACAGATACGCAGTATTTT.

This rearrangement joins TRBV19 to TRBJ2-1, with TRBD2 identical over 10 bases. Per germline, CDR1 LNHDA and CDR2 SQIVND (reference sequence). V gave up 0 bases and J gave up 5 bases; unmatched junction bases: 7. The CDR3 sequence is 17 residues long. In DNA form, the CDR3 reads TGTGCCAGTAGTATAGATGCTAGCGGGGGACGGGACAATGAGCAGTTCTTC. It specifies CASSIDASGGRDNEQFF.

The chain couples TRBV6-6 to TRBJ2-2, with 9 nucleotides matching TRBD1. V dropped 0 bases and J dropped 7; count of bases not matched to a gene: 6. The germline V gene has CDR1 MNHNY and CDR2 SVGAGI (reference sequence). The length of the CDR3 is 16 residues. CDR3 coding DNA: TGTGCCAGCAGTTACTCGCCCAGACAGGGGGTCGGGGAGCTGTTTTTT. Residues: CASSYSPRQGVGELFF.

This clonotype turned up a few times. The chain has TRBV7-8 and TRBJ1-2; the match to TRBD1 covers 12 bases. V lost 1 base, J lost 3 bases, and 6 bases stayed unmatched. The CDR3 runs to 17 residues. Germline V CDR1 and CDR2: SGHVS, FQNEAQ. CDR3 in DNA: TGTGCCAGCAGCTTAGAGGGACAGGGGGCGCTTGACTATGGCTACACCTTC. It yields the protein CASSLEGQGALDYGYTF.

This clonotype turned up a few times. This chain connects TRBV5-1 to TRBJ2-7; no reliable D call. The CDR3 has 13 residues. Deletions cut 0 bases from V and 3 bases from J, with 7 bases between. CDR1 and CDR2 from the germline V gene are SGHRS and YFSETQ. The CDR3 coding sequence is TGCGCCAGCAGCTTGGAAGGCAACTACGAGCAGTACTTC. This translates into CASSLEGNYEQYF.

V usage is TRBV5-1 and J usage is TRBJ2-3, with 10 bases that match TRBD1. The trim removed 4 bases at V and 4 bases at J, leaving 9 bases unmatched. Germline V lookup: CDR1 SGHRS, CDR2 YFSETQ. CDR3 length equals 16 residues. The CDR3 DNA is TGCGCCAGCAGCCAAACGACAGGGGGCGCGGCAGATACGCAGTATTTT. Protein product: CASSQTTGGAADTQYF.

Worth noting for this clonotype: A much larger clonotype is one base distant, so this may be a read error. The rearrangement joins TRBV7-6 to TRBJ1-5; 8 bases are shared with TRBD1. The junction had 3 bases not matched to a gene; V was cut back by 5 bases and J by 0 bases. The germline CDR1 and CDR2 sequences are SGHVS and FNYEAQ. The CDR3 runs 15 residues. CDR3 loop: CASSQGASSNQPQHF. The CDR3 DNA reads as TGTGCCAGCAGCCAGGGGGCCTCTAGCAATCAGCCCCAGCATTTT.

The rearrangement joins TRBV6-1 to TRBJ2-3, with 7 bases identical to TRBD2. The CDR3 covers 15 residues. Germline trimming cut 5 bases from V and 2 bases from J; bases unmatched to any gene: 7. In germline, CDR1 is MNHNS, CDR2 SASEGT. The CDR3: CASSWSGENTDTQYF. CDR3 in DNA: TGTGCCAGCAGTTGGAGCGGGGAGAACACAGATACGCAGTATTTT.

This clonotype was seen a few times. The CDR3 is CASSPLSRTYEQYF. The CDR3 coding sequence is TGTGCCAGCAGTCCCCTGTCCCGGACCTACGAGCAGTACTTC. V and J are TRBV27 and TRBJ2-7; D call uncertain. CDR1 is MNHEY, CDR2 SMNVEV, per germline (reference sequence). CDR3 size: 14 residues. Trimming removed 5 bases from V and 2 bases from J, with 13 bases in between.

This chain uses TRBV24-1 with TRBJ2-1; D is possibly TRBD1 or TRBD2 (7 bases each). Trimming removed 6 bases at V and 8 bases at J, with 16 bases between. The CDR3 covers 14 residues. CDR1 is KGHDR and CDR2 is SFDVKD in the germline V gene. The CDR3 sequence: CATSRGRGLDEQFF. For the CDR3, the DNA is TGTGCCACCAGTCGGGGGAGGGGGCTCGATGAGCAGTTCTTC.

The chain combines TRBV7-4 with TRBJ2-5, with TRBD2 matching over 7 bases. Germline loops: CDR1 SGHVT, CDR2 SQSDAQ. The CDR3 is made up of 18 amino acids. V lost 6 bases and J lost 0; bases outside the gene matches: 16. This CDR3 is CASSRGERVAGYQETQYF. The DNA of the CDR3 is TGTGCCAGCAGTAGAGGGGAGAGGGTAGCGGGTTACCAAGAGACCCAGTACTTC.

This clonotype was recorded many times. The rearrangement links TRBV7-8 to TRBJ2-6, with 8 bases matching TRBD2. V dropped 5 bases and J dropped 3; count of bases not matched to a gene: 18. Germline CDR1 SGHVS, CDR2 FQNEAQ. The CDR3 has 20 residues. In DNA form, the CDR3 reads TGTGCCAGCAGCCCCCTTAGGTTTTCAGCGGGGGTTCTTGGGGCCAACGTCCTGACTTTC. Its protein product is CASSPLRFSAGVLGANVLTF.

This clonotype was seen once. The chain couples TRBV2 to TRBJ1-4; tentative D call: TRBD1 (6 bases). Germline V gene lookup returns CDR1 SNHLY and CDR2 FYNNEI. The V end lost 6 bases, the J end lost 8 bases, and 13 bases lay between the germline ends. The CDR3 runs 13 residues. This CDR3 is CASREGHGEKLFF. CDR3 nucleotide sequence: TGTGCCAGCAGAGAGGGACACGGGGAAAAACTGTTTTTT.

The chain recombines TRBV4-3 with TRBJ2-2; no clear D gene. CDR1 is LGHNA, CDR2 YSLEER, per germline. The CDR3 is 13 amino acids. V shed 4 bases and J shed 6 bases, with 9 bases lying between them. The CDR3: CASSLVTAGELFF. The CDR3 nucleotides read TGCGCCAGCAGCCTAGTAACTGCCGGGGAGCTGTTTTTT.